One TCR beta chain is described in this entry. Its antigen is not known. The CDR3 length is 18 residues. V shed 4 bases and J 0 bases; nucleotides not matched to a gene: 11. The diagnostic workup employed clinical symptoms, serum thyroxine, TRAb, thyroid ultrasound and orbital computed tomography. PBMCs came from more than 8 ml of fresh peripheral blood. This entry is derived from a study of Graves' ophthalmopathy and Graves' hyperthyroidism. Study-wide background: At the time of initial diagnosis and before any treatment, peripheral blood was collected.

RNA transcripts provided the template for amplifying TCR beta CDR3 regions. HTBI-primed first-round RT-PCR preceded second-round multiplex PCR. TCRdb itself ran the multiplex PCR reads through MiXCR, one entry per CDR3 protein. The data contain around 400,000 distinct CDR3 sequences, around 21% of them seen just once; the ten biggest clones take up around 3.1%. Broader study findings: Ophthalmopathy progression predictions by the model showed nearly 75% specificity and 70.59% sensitivity.

The clonotype was recovered from a woman between 18 and 29 years old with stable Graves' hyperthyroidism. Input material: peripheral blood. This chain joins TRBV12-3 or TRBV12-4 and TRBJ2-2; 7 nucleotides line up with TRBD2. In nucleotides, the CDR3 is TGTGCCAGCAGTTCCCATCGTTGGAGCGGGGCGAACACCGGGGAGCTGTTTTTT. Its protein is CASSSHRWSGANTGELFF.